This entry describes one T cell receptor (beta chain). No antigen is known for it. The data originate from a study of cytomegalovirus exposure and HLA in healthy donors. Study-wide points: At a 0.05 false discovery rate, a later analysis found over 15,000 TCR beta sequences to be associated with HLA alleles. A later analysis, which compared TCR beta chains of equal frequency, found the HLA-associated ones more clonally expanded.

Primers for the PCR totalled 60 Vbeta and 13 Jbeta. Assay used: immunoSEQ multiplex PCR; TCRdb lists only in-frame clones, some missing. The table has some 270,000 clones, about nine tenths seen once. Each donor was healthy, and each was a bone marrow donor. What was sequenced was PBMCs. This clonotype was sampled from a girl aged 2-10 years in good health and CMV-seronegative.

The DNA for the CDR3 is TGTGCCATCAGTACAGGGGCGAACACTGAAGCTTTCTTT. This translates into CAISTGANTEAFF. V and J are TRBV10-3 and TRBJ1-1; TRBD1 matches 7 bases. There are 13 residues in the CDR3. Germline assignment: CDR1 ENHRY and CDR2 SYGVKD. Trimming removed 5 bases from V and 1 base from J; junction bases left unmatched: 1.